The table lists the clone carrying this T cell receptor beta chain with a few counts. The data originate from a study of regulatory T cells in long-lasting Graves disease. Specified time point: persistent/refractory GD, antithyroid drugs over 5 years with positive TRAb. From PBMCs, RNA was extracted and then used to make the TCR library. This CDR3 has 16 amino acids. V was pared by 3 bases and J by 3 bases, with 18 bases between. Germline V lookup: CDR1 DFQATT, CDR2 SNEGSKA (reference sequence). Construction of TCR beta libraries relied on iRepertoire HTBI primers and on Arm-PCR targeting CDR3 regions. TCRdb re-called the multiplex PCR reads through MiXCR, storing one row per CDR3 protein. Of about 460,000 distinct CDR3 sequences in the sample, 20% to 25% were seen once.

This chain connects TRBV20-1 to TRBJ1-5; the D is unclear. The sequenced sample was peripheral blood mononuclear cells (PBMCs), obtained when the disease was refractory, from a patient treated with antithyroid drugs. The clonotype originates from a female donor with Graves disease. CDR3 in DNA: TGCAGTGCTAGGTCCCCGGACGGACTCTACAATCAGCCCCAGCATTTT. As protein: CSARSPDGLYNQPQHF.